Included here is one T cell receptor (beta chain) sequence, with context. Its antigen is not yet known. The input lacks base qualities; no much larger clone sits a single base away. This sample is part of a study of blood T cell repertoires in COVID-19 (dated by TCRdb to 2020 to 2022). Turning to the overall study: Samples covering the acute and convalescent phases of COVID-19 were provided by collaborators in the United States, Italy and Spain. The samples were drawn from the first 160 participants of the ongoing ImmuneRACE study and from 950 to 1,500 subjects provided by 6 global collaborators. Nearly every sample came with metadata listing a de-identified subject ID, COVID-19 status, age in years and sex. A freely available public database, intended as a resource for researchers studying the immune response to SARS-CoV-2, is where the repertoires were released. Subjects who had been exposed to COVID-19, were actively infected with it, or had recovered from it provided the deeply sampled blood TCRbeta repertoires that made up the dataset. The prospective study material was composed of cDNA or gDNA derived from T cells, B-cell-depleted T cells, or PBMCs. Where HLA class I and class II types were available, the types were taken from metadata supplied by the sample provider, not from assay-based typing. Overall study outcomes, separate from this receptor: The quantity of clinical and demographic metadata differed by source and by participant and was supplied without curation.

TCRbeta CDR3 regions were amplified from genomic DNA using the immunoSEQ Assay, a bias-controlled multiplex PCR. The paper's processing steps were these. The number of nucleated cells in each sample was estimated from the amplification of reference gene primers within the assay. Sequence reads were collapsed and filtered to measure the absolute abundance of every unique TCRbeta CDR3 rearrangement. Productive Simpson clonality was computed per sample as the square root of Simpson's diversity index over productive rearrangements. TCRdb took over this immuneACCESS table, retaining in-frame rearrangements with V and J assigned. Such tables are incomplete; in checked studies, under half of the missing clones stem from an unresolved V gene, and the remainder is unexplained. For V, J and clone size, that table is used; D and trimming come from the DNA. In all, the sample holds 430,000 or so clones, and 70% to 90% of those were seen once. The ten largest clones add up to approximately 0.92% of the sample.

At one collaborating source in Seattle, patients were enrolled during active infection and were followed longitudinally through the course of disease. Each collaborating institution followed its own protocols to collect whole blood in K2EDTA tubes. For TCRbeta analysis, collaborator samples were shipped as frozen whole blood, as isolated PBMCs, or as DNA extracted from either sample type. The sequence derives from a man between 18 and 35 years old with COVID-19, enrolled during active disease. The sample was peripheral blood.

The CDR3 region has the sequence CASSETGIVGTNEKLFF. The sequenced DNA: TGTGCCAGCAGTGAAACGGGGATAGTAGGAACTAATGAAAAACTGTTTTTT. Here the chain combines TRBV2 and TRBJ1-4; the D gene is unclear. V is shortened by 2 bases, J by 1 base, and the region joining them spans 14 bases. From a lookup of the germline V gene, CDR1 and CDR2 are SNHLY and FYNNEI. From the cysteine up to the phenylalanine, the CDR3 has a length of 17 residues. Kept here is only the CDR3 DNA, which spans 51 bases and is read in frame from base 1.